The T cell receptor beta chain described here comes from a study of beta chain features in type 1 diabetes. Background on the study: Examined across all samples were approximately 99 million sorted cells.

Findings and limits, study-wide: Type 1 diabetes patients had fewer VDJ junction insertions and more deletions.

Germline V lookup: CDR1 LGHNA, CDR2 YSLEER. With 1 base removed from V and 6 bases from J, the gap between germline ends came to 6 bases. The CDR3 has 13 residues. The sequenced template was cDNA made from the entire isolated RNA. Libraries were prepared by immunoSEQ multiplex PCR; TCRdb keeps only in-frame clonotypes and omits some of them. This repertoire shows about 360,000 clones, roughly 12% found once; its top ten account for more than 0.015%. Markers CD45RO/CCR7/CD25/CD127/CD95/CD27 served to sort CD4+ naive, central memory, regulatory and stem cell-like memory cells. This clone turned up a few times. As yet, its antigen is unknown.

Sequencing input: naive CD4+ T cells from blood. The receptor's source is a man aged 18 to 30 in good health. This sequence joins TRBV4-3 and TRBJ2-2, with D perhaps TRBD2 (5 bases). The CDR3 sequence is CASSQGGPGELFF. The CDR3 nucleotides are TGCGCCAGCAGCCAAGGAGGGCCCGGGGAGCTGTTTTTT.